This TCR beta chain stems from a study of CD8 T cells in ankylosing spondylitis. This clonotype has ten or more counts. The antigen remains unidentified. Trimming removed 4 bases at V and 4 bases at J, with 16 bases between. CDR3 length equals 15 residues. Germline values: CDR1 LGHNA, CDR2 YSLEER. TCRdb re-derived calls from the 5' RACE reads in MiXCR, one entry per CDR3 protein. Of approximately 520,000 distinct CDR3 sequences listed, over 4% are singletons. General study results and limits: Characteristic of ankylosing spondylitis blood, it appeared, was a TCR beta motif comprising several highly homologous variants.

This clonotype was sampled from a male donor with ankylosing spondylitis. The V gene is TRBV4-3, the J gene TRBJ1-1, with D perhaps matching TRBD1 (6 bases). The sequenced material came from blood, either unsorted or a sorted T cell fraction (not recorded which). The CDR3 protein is CASSPSLRGGTEAFF. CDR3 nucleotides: TGCGCCAGCAGCCCAAGTTTGAGAGGGGGCACTGAAGCTTTCTTT.